This T cell receptor (beta chain) derives from a study of response to subunit inactivated influenza vaccine. The V gene's germline CDR1 is SGHTA and CDR2 FQGNSA. The length of the CDR3 is 16 residues. Trimming at V came to 1 base and at J to 3 bases, leaving 8 bases not matched to a gene. A single record per CDR3 protein comes from TCRdb applying MiXCR to the RT-PCR reads. Found here are fewer than 750,000 distinct CDR3 sequences, 14% of them singletons; the top ten hold more than 9.5%. The TCR originated in a man aged 45-60 years who received an inactivated influenza vaccine. The sequenced sample was PBMCs from blood, obtained about 11 days after vaccination. This chain links TRBV7-2 with TRBJ2-7, with 8 bases fitting TRBD2. The CDR3 sequence is CASSLGSGGGDYEQYF. The CDR3 bases are TGTGCCAGCAGCTTAGGCAGCGGGGGCGGAGACTACGAGCAGTACTTC.